The clone carrying this TCR beta chain occurred many times. Antigen unknown. The sample originates from a study of human T cells and chemical hapten exposure. The sample's time point: patch test 2, 6 weeks after DPC sensitization. Treatment reported: therapeutic diphenylcyclopropenone sensitization with weekly scalp DPC. TCRdb itself ran the RACE reads through MiXCR, one entry per CDR3 protein. Of 140,000 or so distinct CDR3 sequences listed, about 12% are singletons. This CDR3 comprises 16 residues. V was clipped by 0 bases and J by 0 bases, with 6 bases between them. Findings and caveats of the study: Expanded TCRs were compared with controls, and the expanded TCRs formed significantly more large CDR3 similarity clusters.

V usage is TRBV12-3 or TRBV12-4 and J usage is TRBJ2-6; the D gene is possibly TRBD1 (5 bases). Sequenced material: whole blood, taken in connection with sensitization to the hapten diphenylcyclopropenone (DPC). The clonotype comes from a woman in her forties or fifties with alopecia areata. Some clones in this sample may be carry-over from other donors' samples. The CDR3 DNA reads as TGTGCCAGCAGTTTAGCTACAGGCTCTGGGGCCAACGTCCTGACTTTC. Translating gives CASSLATGSGANVLTF.